A single sample gave rise to the 5 T cell receptor beta chains below, sequenced in a study of early T cells in non-severe SARS-CoV-2 infection (dated by TCRdb to the early 2020s). Libraries were prepared through 5' RACE. The sequencing machine was a NextSeq 500. TCRdb cleaned the public reads at Q25 with fastp, built clones with MiXCR and kept in-frame beta chains. Entries that share a CDR3 protein sequence are merged under the most common genes and DNA. Recorded for this sample are under 140,000 distinct CDR3 sequences; 10% to 15% of them occurred a single time. The ten largest clones capture around 4.1% of the sample. Here the sequenced sample was whole blood, taken at baseline. The receptors were sampled from an adult who was a healthcare worker with PCR-confirmed SARS-CoV-2 infection or an uninfected control (not recorded which).

In its sample, this clonotype was seen a few times. V and J are TRBV7-8 and TRBJ2-1, with 10 bases fitting TRBD2. Germline assignment: CDR1 SGHVS and CDR2 FQNEAQ. The CDR3 loop spans 16 amino acids. Germline trimming cut 1 base from V and 8 bases from J; bases unmatched to any gene: 8. CDR3 sequence: CASSLELSSGSYEQFF. In DNA, the CDR3 is TGTGCCAGCAGCTTAGAACTTTCTAGCGGGAGCTATGAGCAGTTCTTC.

This clonotype was recorded a few times. The V and J genes are TRBV3-1 and TRBJ1-1, with TRBD1 identical over 7 bases. The CDR3 length is 13 residues. Germline assignment: CDR1 LGHDT and CDR2 YNNKEL (reference sequence). V was clipped by 4 bases and J by 6 bases; unmatched bases: 5. For the CDR3, the DNA is TGTGCCAGCAGCCGCCGACAGGGTCCTGAAGCTTTCTTT. As protein: CASSRRQGPEAFF.

The chain links TRBV2 to TRBJ2-3, with 7 bases aligning to TRBD2. V dropped 6 bases and J dropped 7; count of bases not matched to a gene: 10. The CDR3 has 14 residues. Germline CDR1 reads SNHLY; CDR2 reads FYNNEI. The CDR3 loop is CASRDPDGGNTQYF. The CDR3 nucleotides are TGTGCCAGCAGGGACCCTGACGGGGGGAATACGCAGTATTTT.

This rearrangement joins TRBV20-1 to TRBJ2-7; D is possibly TRBD1 or TRBD2 (5 bases each). This CDR3 is 12 amino acids long. V was pared by 7 bases and J by 6 bases, with 16 bases between. Germline V CDR1 and CDR2: DFQATT, SNEGSKA (reference sequence). CDR3 protein: CSVPGPPGEQYF. CDR3 coding DNA: TGCAGTGTCCCGGGACCTCCGGGCGAGCAGTACTTC.

The chain links TRBV20-1 to TRBJ2-7; tentative D call: TRBD1 (6 bases). CDR1 is DFQATT, CDR2 SNEGSKA, per germline (reference sequence). The CDR3 length is 12 residues. This chain's CDR3 is CSYRDGAYEQYF. The CDR3, as DNA: TGCAGCTACAGGGACGGTGCCTACGAGCAGTACTTC.